This T cell receptor (beta chain) is from a study of shared clonotypes between healthy human individuals. Findings of the study overall: Shared clonotypes across all four donors exceeded non-shared ones in generation probability. Clonotype sharing across donors was expected to vary with sequencing depth.

The assay was immunoSEQ multiplex PCR, and TCRdb's table has in-frame clones only and misses some. The table includes 1.5 million to 2.5 million clones, approximately 94% detected once. CD45RO-negative CD8 cells positively selected for CCR7 made up the naive population, which excluded terminally differentiated effector memory CD45RA+ cells. Of note for this clone: Its antigen is as yet unknown.

V was pared by 4 bases and J by 0 bases, with 11 bases between. This CDR3 has 15 residues. Germline V gene lookup returns CDR1 SGDLS and CDR2 YYNGEE. Sequenced material: naive CD8+ T cells sorted from blood. This receptor was taken from a man aged 18 to 29 in good health. The chain recombines TRBV9 with TRBJ2-1; D not certain. The CDR3, as DNA: TGTGCCAGCAGCCTTTCTAGTAGCTCCTACAATGAGCAGTTCTTC. Its translation: CASSLSSSSYNEQFF.